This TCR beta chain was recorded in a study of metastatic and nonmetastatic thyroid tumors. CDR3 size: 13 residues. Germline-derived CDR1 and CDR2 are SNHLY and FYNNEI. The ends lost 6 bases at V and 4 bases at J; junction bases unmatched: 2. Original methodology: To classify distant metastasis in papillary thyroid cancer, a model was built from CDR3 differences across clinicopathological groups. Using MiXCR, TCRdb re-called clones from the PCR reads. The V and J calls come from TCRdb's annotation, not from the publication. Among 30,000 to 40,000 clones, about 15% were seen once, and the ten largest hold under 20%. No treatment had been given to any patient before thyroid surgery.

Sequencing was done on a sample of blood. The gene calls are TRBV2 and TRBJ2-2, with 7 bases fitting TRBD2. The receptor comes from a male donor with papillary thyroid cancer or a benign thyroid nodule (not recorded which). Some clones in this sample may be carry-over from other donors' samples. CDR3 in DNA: TGTGCCAGCAGGGGAGGGGTCACCGGGGAGCTGTTTTTT. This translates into CASRGGVTGELFF.